These 22 T cell receptor beta chains originate from one sample sequenced in a study of Ad26.COV2.S vaccination and SARS-CoV-2 variants. Method: immunoSEQ multiplex PCR; TCRdb's copy keeps in-frame clones and lacks some. The data show roughly 680,000 clones, about 90% seen once. Treatment defined: around 19 received Ad26.COV2.S at low or high dose, single or two shots; about 5 received placebo; per-sample allocation not given. Day 63 following the first vaccine or placebo injection was when the samples were taken. Material: peripheral blood, obtained in a trial of Ad26.COV2.S vaccine versus placebo. The receptors shown here come from a person between 18 and 60 years old who received the Ad26.COV2.S COVID-19 vaccine or a placebo.

This clone was observed a single time. This rearrangement joins TRBV5-4 to TRBJ2-3; D possibly uses TRBD1 or TRBD2 (5 bases each). Germline CDR1 is SGHNT and CDR2 is YYREEE (reference sequence). The V gene lost 3 bases and the J gene lost 2 bases, with 10 bases spanning the gap. This CDR3 spans 14 amino acids. The CDR3 nucleotides are TGTGCCAGCAGCTACGGGACCCCCACAGATACGCAGTATTTT. Its translation is CASSYGTPTDTQYF.

On this clone itself: This sample also contains other DNA sequences that code for the same CDR3. V usage is TRBV4-3 and J usage is TRBJ1-1; tentatively, D is TRBD1 (6 bases). Germline assignment: CDR1 LGHNA and CDR2 YSLEER. This CDR3 spans 15 amino acids. The V gene lost 1 base and the J gene lost 2 bases, with 11 bases spanning the gap. The CDR3 nucleotides read TGCGCCAGCAGCCAAGGGCTACAGGGAAACACTGAAGCTTTCTTT. Amino acid sequence: CASSQGLQGNTEAFF.

J is TRBJ2-3 and V is TRBV24-1; D is uncertain. V was shortened by 5 bases and J by 1 base, with 6 bases between the two germline ends. Germline V gene sequence: CDR1 KGHDR, CDR2 SFDVKD. The CDR3 runs 13 residues. CDR3 in DNA: TGTGCCACCAGTGCTGAAGGCACAGATACGCAGTATTTT. It encodes CATSAEGTDTQYF.

The chain couples TRBV19 to TRBJ1-2, with TRBD1 matching over 8 bases. The germline V gene encodes CDR1 LNHDA and CDR2 SQIVND (reference sequence). The CDR3 consists of 13 residues. V dropped 7 bases and J dropped 8; count of bases not matched to a gene: 9. CDR3: CASKTTGGIGYTF. CDR3 DNA: TGTGCCAGTAAAACAACAGGGGGGATAGGCTACACCTTC.

This chain connects TRBV5-1 to TRBJ1-4; 11 bases fit TRBD1. The CDR3 spans 15 residues. Germline lookup yields CDR1 SGHRS and CDR2 YFSETQ. The junction had 3 bases not matched to a gene; V was cut back by 5 bases and J by 3 bases. The CDR3 spells CASRGQGAANEKLFF. For the CDR3, the DNA is TGCGCCAGCAGAGGACAGGGGGCGGCTAATGAAAAACTGTTTTTT. The complete variable domain, with remaining parts taken from reference TRBV5-1 and TRBJ1-4, reads KAGVTQTPRYLIKTRGQQVTLSCSPISGHRSVSWYQQTPGQGLQFLFEYFSETQRNKGNFPGRFSGRQFSNSRSEMNVSTLELGDSALYLCASRGQGAANEKLFFGSGTQLSVL.

This clone was found a few times. The V and J genes are TRBV19 and TRBJ1-4; D not certain. Germline V gene sequence: CDR1 LNHDA, CDR2 SQIVND (reference sequence). The CDR3 spans 14 residues. Trimming removed 4 bases at V and 8 bases at J, with 14 bases between. The CDR3 sequence: CASSNQALEEKLFF. Written as DNA, the CDR3 is TGTGCCAGTAGTAACCAGGCCCTCGAGGAAAAACTGTTTTTT.

V and J are TRBV15 and TRBJ1-1; TRBD1 might be the D (5 bases). This CDR3 is 14 amino acids long. Germline CDR1 is LNHNV and CDR2 is YYDKDF (reference sequence). Deletions cut 5 bases from V and 1 base from J, with 11 bases between. CDR3: CATSGTRGNTEAFF. As DNA, the CDR3 is TGTGCCACCAGCGGAACGAGGGGGAACACTGAAGCTTTCTTT.

This chain joins TRBV4-1 and TRBJ2-7; 8 bases are a match to TRBD1. From germline, CDR1 is MGHRA and CDR2 YSYEKL. This CDR3 has 17 amino acids. V was clipped by 0 bases and J by 7 bases; unmatched bases: 14. The CDR3 protein is CASSQDPGQGSHREQYF. The CDR3 DNA follows: TGCGCCAGCAGCCAAGATCCCGGACAGGGCTCACATCGGGAGCAGTACTTC.

The CDR3 protein is CSAGPGNEQYF. DNA of the CDR3: TGCAGTGCCGGCCCGGGGAACGAGCAGTACTTC. V gene TRBV20-1 combines with J gene TRBJ2-7; weak D call: TRBD2 (5 bases). Germline values: CDR1 DFQATT, CDR2 SNEGSKA (reference sequence). The CDR3 totals 11 residues. V was trimmed by 6 bases and J by 5 bases, leaving 11 bases between them.

The chain combines TRBV14 with TRBJ2-5; either TRBD1 or TRBD2 may fit D (6 bases each). This CDR3 has 13 residues. Germline CDR1 SGHDN, CDR2 FVKESK. With 1 base removed from V and 7 bases from J, the gap between germline ends came to 10 bases. The CDR3 reads CASSQGGAMTQYF. Written as DNA, the CDR3 is TGTGCCAGCAGCCAAGGGGGGGCGATGACCCAGTACTTC.

Written as DNA, the CDR3 is TGTGCCAGCAGCTTATACTGGGGGACCCAGTACTTC. Its protein product is CASSLYWGTQYF. The chain uses TRBV7-2 and TRBJ2-5; D uncertain. The V gene lost 2 bases and the J gene lost 7 bases, with 8 bases spanning the gap. Germline V gene sequence: CDR1 SGHTA, CDR2 FQGNSA. The CDR3 loop spans 12 amino acids.

This clone was seen only once. The rearrangement links TRBV7-3 to TRBJ2-7, with 8 nucleotides matching TRBD2. Looked up from germline, CDR1 is SGHTA and CDR2 is FQGTGA. The ends lost 5 bases at V and 6 bases at J; junction bases unmatched: 6. The CDR3 consists of 13 residues. The DNA for the CDR3 is TGTGCCAGCAGCCCGGCAGCGGGGGCCGAGCAGTACTTC. Protein sequence: CASSPAAGAEQYF.

This clone was seen a single time. The CDR3 bases are TGTGCCAGCAGCTTCCCCTCTGGGGCCCAAGCGCCCGGGGAGCTGTTTTTT. Its protein product is CASSFPSGAQAPGELFF. This chain uses TRBV7-6 with TRBJ2-2; possibly TRBD1 for D (5 bases). CDR3 size: 17 residues. The germline V gene encodes CDR1 SGHVS and CDR2 FNYEAQ. The V end lost 3 bases, the J end lost 6 bases, and 20 bases lay between the germline ends.

The chain joins TRBV19 to TRBJ1-1; TRBD1 matches at 11 bases. V was clipped by 5 bases and J by 5 bases; unmatched bases: 7. This CDR3 is 15 amino acids long. Germline V gene lookup returns CDR1 LNHDA and CDR2 SQIVND (reference sequence). In DNA, the CDR3 is TGTGCCAGTAGTTTTACGGGACAGGGGGGGACTGAAGCTTTCTTT. Its protein product is CASSFTGQGGTEAFF. The whole variable domain, remainder taken from reference TRBV19 and TRBJ1-1, is DGGITQSPKYLFRKEGQNVTLSCEQNLNHDAMYWYRQDPGQGLRLIYYSQIVNDFQKGDIAEGYSVSREKKESFPLTVTSAQKNPTAFYLCASSFTGQGGTEAFFGQGTRLTVV.

Turning to this clone: The identical CDR3 is also encoded by other nucleotide sequences in the sample. The chain couples TRBV9 to TRBJ2-2; 7 bases are shared with TRBD1. V shed 2 bases and J 5 bases; nucleotides not matched to a gene: 9. Germline V gene sequence: CDR1 SGDLS, CDR2 YYNGEE. This CDR3 is 16 amino acids long. CDR3 sequence reads: CASSVLAGGSTGELFF. For the CDR3, the DNA is TGTGCCAGCAGCGTGTTGGCAGGGGGATCTACCGGGGAGCTGTTTTTT.

This clone has just one count. This chain joins TRBV6-1 and TRBJ2-6; no firm D call. CDR3 length: 18 residues. Trimming stripped 3 bases from V and 0 bases from J, with 15 bases between. In germline, CDR1 is MNHNS, CDR2 SASEGT. The CDR3 sequence is CASSELPGYLSGANVLTF. The DNA for the CDR3 is TGTGCCAGCAGTGAGTTGCCGGGTTACCTCTCTGGGGCCAACGTCCTGACTTTC.

V and J are TRBV7-9 and TRBJ1-2, with D tentatively TRBD1 (5 bases). The V gene lost 0 bases and the J gene lost 4 bases, with 15 bases spanning the gap. This CDR3 contains 16 residues. Germline CDR1 and CDR2: SEHNR and FQNEAQ (reference sequence). The CDR3 DNA reads TGTGCCAGCAGCTTAGCGTTATACGGGGCGGTCTATGGCTACACCTTC. It translates to CASSLALYGAVYGYTF.

The rearrangement uses TRBV15 and TRBJ2-1, with 11 bases fitting TRBD2. From germline, CDR1 is LNHNV and CDR2 YYDKDF (reference sequence). V shed 0 bases, J shed 10 bases, and the junction held 5 bases outside the gene matches. This CDR3 comprises 15 residues. CDR3 nucleotide sequence: TGTGCCACCAGCAGAGAAGGTAGCGGGAGGGGGGAGCAGTTCTTC. It encodes CATSREGSGRGEQFF.

The chain carries TRBV5-5 and TRBJ1-4; TRBD1 is a possible D gene (6 bases). Germline lookup yields CDR1 SGHKS and CDR2 YYEKEE (reference sequence). The CDR3 sequence is 14 residues long. Deletions cut 4 bases from V and 3 bases from J, with 10 bases between. In nucleotides, the CDR3 is TGTGCCAGCAGCCGGACAGTGGCTAATGAAAAACTGTTTTTT. Translated: CASSRTVANEKLFF. Combining the CDR3 with reference TRBV5-5 and TRBJ1-4 gives the whole variable domain DAGVTQSPTHLIKTRGQQVTLRCSPISGHKSVSWYQQVLGQGPQFIFQYYEKEERGRGNFPDRFSARQFPNYSSELNVNALLLGDSALYLCASSRTVANEKLFFGSGTQLSVL.

The rearrangement joins TRBV7-9 to TRBJ1-2; D is undetermined. Trimming stripped 3 bases from V and 6 bases from J, with 14 bases between. The CDR3 is 14 residues long. The germline V gene has CDR1 SEHNR and CDR2 FQNEAQ (reference sequence). CDR3 amino acids: CASSFPAALDGYTF. The CDR3 DNA follows: TGTGCCAGCAGCTTCCCTGCGGCCCTGGATGGCTACACCTTC.

The rearrangement uses TRBV24-1 and TRBJ2-1; no clear D gene. In germline, CDR1 is KGHDR, CDR2 SFDVKD. The CDR3 is made up of 15 amino acids. The V end lost 1 base, the J end lost 7 bases, and 13 bases lay between the germline ends. This CDR3 reads CATSDFVGSSNEQFF. DNA for the CDR3: TGTGCCACCAGTGATTTCGTTGGTTCGTCGAATGAGCAGTTCTTC.

V gene TRBV7-2 combines with J gene TRBJ2-3; D tentatively fits TRBD1 or TRBD2 (5 bases each). V gave up 5 bases and J gave up 0 bases, with 6 bases separating them. Germline CDR1 reads SGHTA; CDR2 reads FQGNSA. This CDR3 has 13 residues. CDR3 in DNA: TGTGCCAGCAGCAGGGACAGCACAGATACGCAGTATTTT. Protein sequence: CASSRDSTDTQYF. The full variable domain, rest sourced from reference TRBV7-2 and TRBJ2-3, is GAGVSQSPSNKVTEKGKDVELRCDPISGHTALYWYRQSLGQGLEFLIYFQGNSAPDKSGLPSDRFSAERTGGSVSTLTIQRTQQEDSAVYLCASSRDSTDTQYFGPGTRLTVL.